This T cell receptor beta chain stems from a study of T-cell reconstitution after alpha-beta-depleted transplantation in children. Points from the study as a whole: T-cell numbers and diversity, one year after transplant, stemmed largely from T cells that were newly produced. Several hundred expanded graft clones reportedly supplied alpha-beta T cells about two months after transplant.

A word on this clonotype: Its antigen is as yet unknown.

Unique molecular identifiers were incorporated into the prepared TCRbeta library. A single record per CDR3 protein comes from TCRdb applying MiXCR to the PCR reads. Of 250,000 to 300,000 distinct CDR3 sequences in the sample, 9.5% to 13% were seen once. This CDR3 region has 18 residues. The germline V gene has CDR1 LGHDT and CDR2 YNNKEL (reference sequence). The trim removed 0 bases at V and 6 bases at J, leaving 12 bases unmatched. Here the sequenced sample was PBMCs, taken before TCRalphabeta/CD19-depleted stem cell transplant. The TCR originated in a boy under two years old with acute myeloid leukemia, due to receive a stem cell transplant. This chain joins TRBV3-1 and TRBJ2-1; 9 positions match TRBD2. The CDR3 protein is CASSQDWRREGRINEQFF. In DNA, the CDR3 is TGTGCCAGCAGCCAAGATTGGAGGCGGGAGGGCCGAATCAATGAGCAGTTCTTC.